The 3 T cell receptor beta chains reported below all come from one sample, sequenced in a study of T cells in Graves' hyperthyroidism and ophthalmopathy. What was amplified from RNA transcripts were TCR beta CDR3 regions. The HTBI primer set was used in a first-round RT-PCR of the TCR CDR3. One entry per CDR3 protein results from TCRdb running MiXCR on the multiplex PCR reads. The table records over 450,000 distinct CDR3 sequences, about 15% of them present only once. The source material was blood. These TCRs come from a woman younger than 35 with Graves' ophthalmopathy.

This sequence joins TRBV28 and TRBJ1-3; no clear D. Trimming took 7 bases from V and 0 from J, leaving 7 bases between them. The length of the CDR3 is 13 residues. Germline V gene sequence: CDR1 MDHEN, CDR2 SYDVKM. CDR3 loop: CASIRDSGNTIYF. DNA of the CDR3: TGTGCCAGCATCCGGGACTCTGGAAACACCATATATTTT.

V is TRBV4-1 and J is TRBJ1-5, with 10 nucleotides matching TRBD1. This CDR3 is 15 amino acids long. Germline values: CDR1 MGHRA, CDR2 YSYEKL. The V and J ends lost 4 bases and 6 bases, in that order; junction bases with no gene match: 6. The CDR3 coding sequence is TGCGCCAGCAGCCCTAGGACAGGGGGAAGTCAGCCCCAGCATTTT. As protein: CASSPRTGGSQPQHF.

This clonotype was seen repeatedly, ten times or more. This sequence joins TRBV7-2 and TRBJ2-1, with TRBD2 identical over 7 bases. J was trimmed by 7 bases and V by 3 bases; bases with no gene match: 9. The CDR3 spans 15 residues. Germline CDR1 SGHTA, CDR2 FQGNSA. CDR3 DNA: TGTGCCAGCAGCTTGACGGGGAGGGCGGGGAATGAGCAGTTCTTC. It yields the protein CASSLTGRAGNEQFF.